This T cell receptor (beta chain) was sequenced in a study of vaccination and CD4 T cells after COVID-19. Points from the study as a whole: No early post-infection timepoints were studied, and convalescent patients studied were relatively few.

This CDR3 has 16 residues. Germline V gene lookup returns CDR1 SGHTA and CDR2 FQGTGA. V gave up 4 bases and J gave up 3 bases, with 18 bases separating them. The study sequenced cultured CD4+ T cell DNA using the Oncomine TCR Beta short-read assay. The source of extracted genomic DNA was cultured CD4+ T cells. TCRdb used MiXCR to reprocess the PCR reads, holding one entry per CDR3 protein. The sample records roughly 20,000 distinct CDR3 sequences, 46% being singletons. Time point defined: late sampling 161 to 241 days after vaccination in a few convalescent patients. Treatment reported: roughly 10-day PBMC culture with coronavirus spike peptide pools or control peptides (ViraFEST assay). With respect to this clonotype: Its antigen remains unknown.

This rearrangement joins TRBV7-3 to TRBJ1-1; tentatively, D is TRBD1 (6 bases). The receptor's source is a human donor who had recovered from COVID-19. The material sequenced was CD4+ T cells from blood, cultured in vitro, taken about 7 months after SARS-CoV-2 vaccination. The CDR3 region is CASSSQGGGGDTEAFF. The DNA of the CDR3 is TGTGCCAGCAGCTCCCAAGGGGGAGGAGGGGACACTGAAGCTTTCTTT.